Shown below are 17 T cell receptor beta chains from a single sample sequenced in a study of shared clonotypes between healthy human individuals. Data came from immunoSEQ multiplex PCR; TCRdb stores just in-frame clones and leaves some out. The profile shows about 2.2 million clones, 93% of them singletons. The naive CD8 subset, CD45RO-negative cells positively selected for CCR7, excluded terminally differentiated effector memory CD45RA+ cells. Sequencing was done on a sample of naive CD8+ T cells from PBMCs. Receptor source: a man between 18 and 29 years old in good health. Some clones in this sample may be carry-over from other donors' samples.

V usage is TRBV5-6 and J usage is TRBJ1-1; D is unresolved. Germline loops: CDR1 SGHDT, CDR2 YYEEEE. Trimming left V 2 bases short and J 3 bases short, with 8 bases between. The CDR3 spans 13 residues. This chain's CDR3 is CASSFGTYTEAFF. CDR3 DNA sequence: TGTGCCAGCAGCTTTGGCACCTACACTGAAGCTTTCTTT.

The chain has TRBV5-6 and TRBJ2-1, with TRBD2 as a possible D gene (5 bases). The CDR3 totals 17 residues. Deletions cut 2 bases from V and 4 bases from J, with 19 bases between. The germline V gene encodes CDR1 SGHDT and CDR2 YYEEEE. For the CDR3, the DNA is TGTGCCAGCAGCTTCCCGGGAACCCCCACGGGTTACAATGAGCAGTTCTTC. This translates into CASSFPGTPTGYNEQFF.

The chain joins TRBV27 to TRBJ2-7; D call uncertain. From germline, CDR1 is MNHEY and CDR2 SMNVEV (reference sequence). V was cut by 2 bases and J by 6 bases, with 14 bases left in between. The CDR3 is made up of 14 amino acids. CDR3: CASSLQNGLGEQYF. The DNA for the CDR3 is TGTGCCAGCAGTTTACAAAATGGTCTTGGCGAGCAGTACTTC.

The chain has TRBV7-2 and TRBJ2-1; D unclear. This CDR3 is 15 amino acids long. V shed 5 bases and J shed 1 base, with 12 bases lying between them. Per germline, CDR1 SGHTA and CDR2 FQGNSA. The chain's CDR3 is CASSLLLDSYNEQFF. The CDR3 region has the DNA TGTGCCAGCAGCCTGCTGCTGGATTCCTACAATGAGCAGTTCTTC.

The chain recombines TRBV29-1 with TRBJ1-2; a possible D gene is TRBD1 (5 bases). Germline V gene data show CDR1 as SQVTM and CDR2 as ANQGSEA. There are 15 residues in the CDR3. V dropped 2 bases and J dropped 4 bases, with 17 bases sitting between them. CDR3 in amino acids: CSVETWDPNSYGYTF. CDR3 nucleotides: TGCAGCGTTGAAACCTGGGACCCTAATAGCTATGGCTACACCTTC.

This clone was observed a single time. The gene calls are TRBV5-1 and TRBJ2-7; TRBD2 matches 8 bases. V shed 2 bases and J 1 base; nucleotides not matched to a gene: 5. CDR3 length equals 15 residues. The germline V gene has CDR1 SGHRS and CDR2 YFSETQ. Here the CDR3 DNA reads TGCGCCAGCAGCTTCTGGACTAGCAGTTCCTACGAGCAGTACTTC. It translates to CASSFWTSSSYEQYF.

The J gene is TRBJ2-1, the V gene TRBV19; D unclear. This CDR3 is built from 10 residues. V shed 9 bases and J shed 6 bases, with 6 bases lying between them. Germline V gene data show CDR1 as LNHDA and CDR2 as SQIVND (reference sequence). DNA for the CDR3: TGTGCCAGCTCGGGCAATGAGCAGTTCTTC. Translation gives CASSGNEQFF.

The chain is built from TRBV27 and TRBJ2-7; D call uncertain. The CDR3 contains 15 residues. Germline CDR1 is MNHEY and CDR2 is SMNVEV (reference sequence). Trimming cost V 1 base and J 0 bases, with 10 bases left between them. This CDR3 is CASSLFSRSSYEQYF. The CDR3 DNA sequence: TGTGCCAGCAGTTTATTTTCCCGGAGCTCCTACGAGCAGTACTTC.

This clone was seen once. The chain is built from TRBV4-1 and TRBJ2-7; possibly TRBD1 for D (5 bases). Germline V CDR1 and CDR2: MGHRA, YSYEKL. V gave up 4 bases and J gave up 5 bases, with 18 bases separating them. The CDR3 is 15 amino acids. CDR3 nucleotides: TGCGCCAGCAGCCCCCCCGGTTCAGGGTCCCACGAGCAGTACTTC. It encodes CASSPPGSGSHEQYF.

CDR3 residues: CASSIALDRGPNEKLFF. CDR3 nucleotide sequence: TGTGCCAGTAGTATAGCACTGGACAGGGGACCTAATGAAAAACTGTTTTTT. The V gene is TRBV19, the J gene TRBJ1-4; 9 bases line up with TRBD1. Trimming removed 1 base from V and 3 bases from J; junction bases left unmatched: 6. The length of the CDR3 is 17 residues. Per germline, CDR1 LNHDA and CDR2 SQIVND (reference sequence).

The chain couples TRBV10-3 to TRBJ2-7, with a weak D call TRBD1 (6 bases). Germline-derived CDR1 and CDR2 are ENHRY and SYGVKD. The CDR3 sequence is 16 residues long. The V and J ends lost 3 bases and 2 bases respectively, with 17 bases between them. The CDR3 spells CAISELTGGDTYEQYF. In DNA, the CDR3 is TGTGCCATCAGTGAACTGACAGGTGGGGATACCTACGAGCAGTACTTC.

Note on this clone: Other nucleotide sequences from this sample produce the same CDR3. This chain connects TRBV12-5 to TRBJ1-1; D not certain. V dropped 1 base and J dropped 5 bases, with 8 bases sitting between them. This CDR3 is built from 13 residues. From germline, CDR1 is LGHNT and CDR2 FRNRAP. As DNA, the CDR3 is TGTGCTAGTGGTTTGGGACGTTCGACTGAAGCTTTCTTT. It yields the protein CASGLGRSTEAFF.

The chain couples TRBV11-2 to TRBJ1-2, with unresolved D. The germline gives CDR1 SGHAT, CDR2 FQNNGV. The CDR3 is made up of 13 amino acids. V lost 1 base to trimming and J lost 8 bases, with 11 bases between them. The CDR3 sequence is CASSLGSRPGYTF. The CDR3 region has the DNA TGTGCCAGCAGCTTAGGCAGCCGGCCGGGCTACACCTTC.

The V call is TRBV29-1, the J call TRBJ2-3, with no clear D. CDR3 length equals 14 residues. Germline CDR1 reads SQVTM; CDR2 reads ANQGSEA. Deletions cut 6 bases from V and 0 bases from J, with 13 bases between. This CDR3 is CSVVGTVSTDTQYF. The CDR3 coding sequence is TGCAGCGTGGTGGGAACAGTGAGCACAGATACGCAGTATTTT.

The chain carries TRBV4-1 and TRBJ2-7; D unclear. The germline V and J ends were trimmed by 0 bases and 2 bases, with 20 bases remaining between them. The CDR3 length is 18 residues. Germline V lookup: CDR1 MGHRA, CDR2 YSYEKL. Here the CDR3 reads CASSQDPPFTRTAYEQYF. The CDR3 DNA reads as TGCGCCAGCAGCCAAGATCCCCCATTTACTCGAACAGCCTACGAGCAGTACTTC.

The rearrangement joins TRBV19 to TRBJ2-7; 7 bases agree with TRBD2. The CDR3 spans 18 residues. V lost 3 bases and J lost 4; bases outside the gene matches: 18. Germline CDR1 LNHDA, CDR2 SQIVND (reference sequence). The CDR3 is CASSIRSGAGSLQYEQYF. The CDR3 DNA reads as TGTGCCAGTAGTATTCGGTCCGGAGCGGGGAGCTTGCAGTACGAGCAGTACTTC.

The chain couples TRBV19 to TRBJ2-7; tentatively, D is TRBD2 (6 bases). Deletions cut 3 bases from V and 2 bases from J, with 14 bases between. Germline V CDR1 and CDR2: LNHDA, SQIVND (reference sequence). The length of the CDR3 is 15 residues. The CDR3 nucleotides are TGTGCCAGTAGTATTTTCCTAGCGAAGCCCTACGAGCAGTACTTC. Protein product: CASSIFLAKPYEQYF.